A single sample gave rise to the 9 T cell receptor beta chains below, sequenced in a study of control samples from healthy donors and cancer patients (dated by TCRdb to 2020 to 2022). The library was generated by the immunoSEQ multiplex PCR assay. The immuneACCESS repertoire file appears here via TCRdb, limited to in-frame rearrangements. These files lack a portion of the clones; in checked studies, under half of the deficit traces to unresolved V genes, and the cause of the others is not known. The sample data list under 70,000 clones, and over 75% of these were observed just once. Of the sample, around 1.2% is held by the ten largest clones. The material sequenced was PBMCs. Every receptor here comes from a woman aged 50 to 60 with colorectal cancer.

This rearrangement joins TRBV28 to TRBJ1-1, with D unclear. Germline CDR1 MDHEN, CDR2 SYDVKM. V lost 7 bases to trimming and J lost 1 base, with 22 bases between them. The CDR3 runs to 17 residues. As DNA, the CDR3 is TGTGCCAGCAAACTCCCACTCGGGGTCGCCTCGAACACTGAAGCTTTCTTT. Protein: CASKLPLGVASNTEAFF. The full variable domain, rest sourced from reference TRBV28 and TRBJ1-1, is DVKVTQSSRYLVKRTGEKVFLECVQDMDHENMFWYRQDPGLGLRLIYFSYDVKMKEKGDIPEGYSVSREKKERFSLILESASTNQTSMYLCASKLPLGVASNTEAFFGQGTRLTVV.

J is TRBJ2-1 and V is TRBV5-1; 7 bases are a match to TRBD1. Trimming took 4 bases from V and 15 from J; bases not matched to a gene: 7. CDR1 is SGHRS, CDR2 YFSETQ, per germline. The CDR3 extends over 11 amino acids. CDR3 nucleotides: TGCGCCAGCAGCACCGGACAGGCCGCGTTCTTC. Translation gives CASSTGQAAFF.

This clone was seen just once. The chain carries TRBV18 and TRBJ2-7; tentatively, D is TRBD2 (5 bases). The germline V and J ends were trimmed by 5 bases and 4 bases, with 6 bases remaining between them. CDR3 length: 11 amino acids. CDR1 is KGHSH and CDR2 is LQKENI in the germline V gene. CDR3 nucleotide sequence: TGTGCCAGCTCAAGCGGATACGAGCAGTACTTC. Encoded protein: CASSSGYEQYF.

The genes are TRBV19 and TRBJ2-7, with D possibly called TRBD1 or TRBD2 (6 bases each). Trimming removed 6 bases at V and 3 bases at J, with 18 bases between. This CDR3 comprises 15 residues. Looked up from germline, CDR1 is LNHDA and CDR2 is SQIVND (reference sequence). CDR3 sequence (DNA): TGTGCCAGTAGATACCAGGAGGGACAACTCTACGAGCAGTACTTC. It translates to CASRYQEGQLYEQYF.

V gene TRBV7-8 combines with J gene TRBJ1-5; a possible D gene is TRBD1 (6 bases). Trimming stripped 10 bases from V and 4 bases from J, with 14 bases between. CDR1 SGHVS and CDR2 FQNEAQ come from the germline V gene. The CDR3 is made up of 13 amino acids. The CDR3 DNA sequence: TGTGCCACCAAAAGGGGGACTAATCAGCCCCAGCATTTT. This encodes CATKRGTNQPQHF. Complete variable domain (other parts from reference TRBV7-8 and TRBJ1-5): GAGVSQSPRYKVAKRGQDVALRCDPISGHVSLFWYQQALGQGPEFLTYFQNEAQLDKSGLPSDRFFAERPEGSVSTLKIQRTQQEDSAVYLCATKRGTNQPQHFGDGTRLSIL.

This clone has only one observation. The gene calls are TRBV27 and TRBJ2-2; D remains unclear. The CDR3 extends over 14 amino acids. From germline, CDR1 is MNHEY and CDR2 SMNVEV (reference sequence). V lost 4 bases and J 2 bases, leaving 8 bases between the germline ends. CDR3 in amino acids: CASSSRINTGELFF. CDR3 bases: TGTGCCAGCAGTTCCCGGATTAACACCGGGGAGCTGTTTTTT.

This clone was detected only once. J is TRBJ1-1 and V is TRBV5-6; TRBD1 agrees at 10 bases. The CDR3 spans 16 residues. Trimming removed 4 bases from V and 1 base from J; junction bases left unmatched: 7. Germline V gene lookup returns CDR1 SGHDT and CDR2 YYEEEE. The CDR3 here is CASSGGQGRRNTEAFF. CDR3 DNA sequence: TGTGCCAGCAGCGGGGGACAGGGGAGACGGAACACTGAAGCTTTCTTT.

The V and J genes are TRBV3-1 (or the pseudogene TRBV3-2) and TRBJ1-6; TRBD1 matches 7 bases. Looked up from germline, CDR1 is LGHDT and CDR2 is YNNKEL (reference sequence). The CDR3 sequence is 14 residues long. Germline trimming cut 4 bases from V and 10 bases from J; bases unmatched to any gene: 7. CDR3 bases: TGTGCCAGCAGCCCTCGACAGGGCGAATCACCCCTCCACTTT. Its protein product is CASSPRQGESPLHF.

The genes are TRBV6-5 and TRBJ1-3; D ambiguous. V shed 6 bases and J shed 0 bases, with 9 bases lying between them. Per germline, CDR1 MNHEY and CDR2 SVGAGI. The CDR3 sequence is 14 residues long. The CDR3 sequence is CASRRDYSGNTIYF. CDR3 DNA sequence: TGTGCCAGCAGACGCGATTACTCTGGAAACACCATATATTTT.